This T cell receptor (beta chain) was recorded in a study of technical replicates of blood from a few donors. Here immunoSEQ multiplex PCR was the method, and the copy in TCRdb shows in-frame clones only, minus some. Of 75,000 to 95,000 clones in the sample, 94% are singletons; the top ten hold approximately 0.41%. Germline lookup yields CDR1 MDHEN and CDR2 SYDVKM. CDR3 length equals 15 residues. With 6 bases clipped from V and 3 bases from J, the junction kept 11 bases outside the gene matches. The sequence derives from a human donor in good health. The chain recombines TRBV28 with TRBJ2-7; 7 positions agree with TRBD1. The source material was T cells isolated from PBMCs. The CDR3 is CASSPPTGQNYEQYF. For the CDR3, the DNA is TGTGCCAGCAGCCCACCGACAGGGCAAAACTACGAGCAGTACTTC.